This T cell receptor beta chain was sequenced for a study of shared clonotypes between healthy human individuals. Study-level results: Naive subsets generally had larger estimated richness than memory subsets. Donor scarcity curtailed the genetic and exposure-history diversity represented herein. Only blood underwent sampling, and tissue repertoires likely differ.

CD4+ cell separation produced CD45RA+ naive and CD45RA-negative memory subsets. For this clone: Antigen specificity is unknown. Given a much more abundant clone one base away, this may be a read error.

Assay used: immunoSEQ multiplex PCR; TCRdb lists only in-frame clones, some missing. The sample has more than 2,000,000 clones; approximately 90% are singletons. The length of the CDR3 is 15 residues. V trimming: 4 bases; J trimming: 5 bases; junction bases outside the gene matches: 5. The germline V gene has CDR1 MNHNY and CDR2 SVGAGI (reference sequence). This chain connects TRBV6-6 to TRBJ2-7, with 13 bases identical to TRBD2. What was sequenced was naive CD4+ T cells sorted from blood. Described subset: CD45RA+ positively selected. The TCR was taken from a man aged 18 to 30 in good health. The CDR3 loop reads CASSSGLAGANEQYF. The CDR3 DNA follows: TGTGCCAGCAGTTCCGGACTAGCGGGAGCCAACGAGCAGTACTTC.